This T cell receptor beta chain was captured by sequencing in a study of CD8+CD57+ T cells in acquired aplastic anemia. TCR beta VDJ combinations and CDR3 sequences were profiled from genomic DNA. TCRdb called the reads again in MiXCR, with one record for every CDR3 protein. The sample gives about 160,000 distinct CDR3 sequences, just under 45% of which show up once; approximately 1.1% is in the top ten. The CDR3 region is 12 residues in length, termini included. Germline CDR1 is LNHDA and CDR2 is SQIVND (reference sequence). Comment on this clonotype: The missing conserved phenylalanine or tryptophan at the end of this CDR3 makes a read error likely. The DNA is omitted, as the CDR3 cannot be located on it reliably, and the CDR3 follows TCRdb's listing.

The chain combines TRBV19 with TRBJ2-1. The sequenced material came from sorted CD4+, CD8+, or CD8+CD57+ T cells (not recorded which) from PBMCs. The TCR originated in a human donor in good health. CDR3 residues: CASSDRYNEQSY.